Given below is one T cell receptor beta chain in context. The sample is drawn from a study of blood T cell repertoires in COVID-19. Study as a whole: The United States, Italy and Spain provided the acute and convalescent COVID-19 samples. T cells, B-cell-depleted T cells, or PBMCs provided the cDNA or gDNA that served as material.

Under the authors' procedure: Reference gene primer amplification yielded estimated nucleated cell counts. Produced via immunoSEQ multiplex PCR; TCRdb's table is partial and in-frame only. V, J and clone size were drawn from that table, and D and trimming were deduced from the DNA. The sample has under 250,000 clones; roughly 85% are singletons. Germline values: CDR1 SGHVS, CDR2 FQNEAQ. The CDR3 has 13 residues. The V and J ends lost 5 bases and 4 bases respectively, with 12 bases between them. Sequences were obtained from peripheral blood. This receptor was identified in a man in his fifties who had recovered from COVID-19. The V gene is TRBV7-8, the J gene TRBJ2-7; a weak D match, TRBD1 (6 bases). CDR3: CASSRQQGYEQYF. The CDR3 nucleotides read TGTGCCAGCAGCCGACAACAGGGTTACGAGCAGTACTTC.